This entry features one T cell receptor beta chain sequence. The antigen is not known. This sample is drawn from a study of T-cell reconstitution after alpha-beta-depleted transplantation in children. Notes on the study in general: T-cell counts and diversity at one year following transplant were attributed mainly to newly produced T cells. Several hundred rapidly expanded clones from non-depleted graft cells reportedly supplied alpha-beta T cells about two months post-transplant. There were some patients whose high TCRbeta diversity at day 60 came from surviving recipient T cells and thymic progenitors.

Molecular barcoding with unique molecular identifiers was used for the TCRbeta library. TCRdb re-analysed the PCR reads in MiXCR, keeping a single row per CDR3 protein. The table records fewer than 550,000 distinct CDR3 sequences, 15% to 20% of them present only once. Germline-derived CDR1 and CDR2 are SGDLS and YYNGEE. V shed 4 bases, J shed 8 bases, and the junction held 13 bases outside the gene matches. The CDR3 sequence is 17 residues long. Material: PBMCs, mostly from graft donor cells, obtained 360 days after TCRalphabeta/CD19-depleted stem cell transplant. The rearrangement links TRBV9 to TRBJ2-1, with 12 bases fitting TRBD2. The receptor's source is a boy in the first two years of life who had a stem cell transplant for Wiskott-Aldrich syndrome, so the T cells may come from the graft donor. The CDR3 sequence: CASSPRGLAGGPDEQFF. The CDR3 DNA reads TGTGCCAGCAGCCCCAGGGGGCTAGCGGGAGGGCCAGATGAGCAGTTCTTC. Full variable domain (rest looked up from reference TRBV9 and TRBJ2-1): DSGVTQTPKHLITATGQRVTLRCSPRSGDLSVYWYQQSLDQGLQFLIQYYNGEERAKGNILERFSAQQFPDLHSELNLSSLELGDSALYFCASSPRGLAGGPDEQFFGPGTRLTVL.